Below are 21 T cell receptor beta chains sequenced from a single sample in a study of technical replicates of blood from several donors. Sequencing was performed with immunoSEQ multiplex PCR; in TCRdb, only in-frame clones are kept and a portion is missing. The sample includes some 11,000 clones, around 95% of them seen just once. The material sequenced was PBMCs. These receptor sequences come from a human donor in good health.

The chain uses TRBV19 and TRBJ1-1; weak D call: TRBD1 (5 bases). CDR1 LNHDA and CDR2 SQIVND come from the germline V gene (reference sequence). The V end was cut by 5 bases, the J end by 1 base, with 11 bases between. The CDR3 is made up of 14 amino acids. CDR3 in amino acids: CASSPQAQNTEAFF. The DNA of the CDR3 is TGTGCCAGTAGTCCACAGGCCCAGAACACTGAAGCTTTCTTT.

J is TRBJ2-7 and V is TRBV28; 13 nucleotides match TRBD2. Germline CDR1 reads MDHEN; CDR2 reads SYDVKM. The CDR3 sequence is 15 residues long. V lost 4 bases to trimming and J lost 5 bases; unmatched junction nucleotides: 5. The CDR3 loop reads CASSSLAGGPHEQYF. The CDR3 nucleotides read TGTGCCAGCAGTTCACTAGCGGGAGGGCCCCACGAGCAGTACTTC.

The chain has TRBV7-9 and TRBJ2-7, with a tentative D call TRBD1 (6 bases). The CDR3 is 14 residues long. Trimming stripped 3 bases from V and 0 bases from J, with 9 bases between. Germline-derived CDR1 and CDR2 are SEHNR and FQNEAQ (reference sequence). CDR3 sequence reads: CASSLGANSYEQYF. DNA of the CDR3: TGTGCCAGCAGCTTGGGGGCTAACTCCTACGAGCAGTACTTC.

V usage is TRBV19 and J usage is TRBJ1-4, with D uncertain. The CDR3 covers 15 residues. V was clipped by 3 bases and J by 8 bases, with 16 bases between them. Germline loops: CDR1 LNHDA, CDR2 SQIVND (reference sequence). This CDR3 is CASSMDVGGNEKLFF. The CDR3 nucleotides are TGTGCCAGTAGTATGGACGTGGGAGGGAACGAAAAACTGTTTTTT.

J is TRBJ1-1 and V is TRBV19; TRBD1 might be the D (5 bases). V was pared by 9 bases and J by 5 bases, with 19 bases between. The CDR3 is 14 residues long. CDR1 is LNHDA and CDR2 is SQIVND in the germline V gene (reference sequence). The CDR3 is CASRTQGLETEAFF. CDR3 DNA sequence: TGTGCCAGCCGCACCCAGGGTTTGGAAACTGAAGCTTTCTTT. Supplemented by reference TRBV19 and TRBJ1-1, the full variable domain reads DGGITQSPKYLFRKEGQNVTLSCEQNLNHDAMYWYRQDPGQGLRLIYYSQIVNDFQKGDIAEGYSVSREKKESFPLTVTSAQKNPTAFYLCASRTQGLETEAFFGQGTRLTVV.

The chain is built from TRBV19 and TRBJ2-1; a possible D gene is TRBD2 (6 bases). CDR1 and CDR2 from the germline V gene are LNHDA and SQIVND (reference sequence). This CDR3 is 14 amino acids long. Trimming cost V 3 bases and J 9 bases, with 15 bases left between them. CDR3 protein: CASSIGNGGREQFF. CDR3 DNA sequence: TGTGCCAGTAGTATTGGGAACGGAGGGCGTGAGCAGTTCTTC. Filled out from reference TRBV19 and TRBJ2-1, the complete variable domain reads DGGITQSPKYLFRKEGQNVTLSCEQNLNHDAMYWYRQDPGQGLRLIYYSQIVNDFQKGDIAEGYSVSREKKESFPLTVTSAQKNPTAFYLCASSIGNGGREQFFGPGTRLTVL.

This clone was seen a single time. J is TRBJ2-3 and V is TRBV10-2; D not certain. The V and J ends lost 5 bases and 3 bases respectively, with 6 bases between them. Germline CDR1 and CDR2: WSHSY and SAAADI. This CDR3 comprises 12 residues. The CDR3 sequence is CASSSVTDTQYF. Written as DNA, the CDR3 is TGCGCCAGCAGTAGCGTGACAGATACGCAGTATTTT.

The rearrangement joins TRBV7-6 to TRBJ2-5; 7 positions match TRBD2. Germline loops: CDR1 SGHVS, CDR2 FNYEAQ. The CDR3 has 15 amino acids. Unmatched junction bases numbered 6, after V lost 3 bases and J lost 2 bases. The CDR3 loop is CASSFEGGFQETQYF. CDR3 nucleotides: TGTGCCAGCAGCTTTGAGGGAGGGTTTCAAGAGACCCAGTACTTC.

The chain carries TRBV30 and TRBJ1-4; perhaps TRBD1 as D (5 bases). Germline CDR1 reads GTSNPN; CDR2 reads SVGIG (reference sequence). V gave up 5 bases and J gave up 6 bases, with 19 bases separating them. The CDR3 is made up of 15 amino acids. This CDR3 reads CAWGWGRSSDEKLFF. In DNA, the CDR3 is TGTGCCTGGGGTTGGGGCCGTAGCAGTGATGAAAAACTGTTTTTT.

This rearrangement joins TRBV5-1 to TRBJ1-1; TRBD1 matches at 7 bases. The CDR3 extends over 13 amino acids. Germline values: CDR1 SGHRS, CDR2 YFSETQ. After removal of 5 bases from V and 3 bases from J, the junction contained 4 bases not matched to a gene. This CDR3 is CASRSQGDTEAFF. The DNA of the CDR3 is TGCGCCAGCAGGTCCCAGGGGGACACTGAAGCTTTCTTT.

CDR3 in amino acids: CASSQDQDRGALQETQYF. DNA of the CDR3: TGTGCCAGCAGCCAAGATCAGGACAGGGGGGCCCTCCAAGAGACCCAGTACTTC. V and J are TRBV14 and TRBJ2-5; 10 nucleotides line up with TRBD1. The V segment lost 0 bases and the J segment 1 base; nucleotides outside the gene matches: 8. This CDR3 comprises 18 residues. Germline V gene sequence: CDR1 SGHDN, CDR2 FVKESK.

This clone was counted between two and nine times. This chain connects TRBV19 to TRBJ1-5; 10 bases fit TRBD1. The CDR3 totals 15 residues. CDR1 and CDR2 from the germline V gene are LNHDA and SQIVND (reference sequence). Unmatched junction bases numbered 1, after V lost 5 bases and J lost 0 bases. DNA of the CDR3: TGTGCCAGTAGTGACAGGGGGCTTAGCAATCAGCCCCAGCATTTT. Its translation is CASSDRGLSNQPQHF.

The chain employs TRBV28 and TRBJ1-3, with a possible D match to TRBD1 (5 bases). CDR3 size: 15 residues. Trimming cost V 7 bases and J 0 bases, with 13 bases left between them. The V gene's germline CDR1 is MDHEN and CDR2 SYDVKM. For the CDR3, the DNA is TGTGCCAGCAACACCCAGGGTTTCTCTGGAAACACCATATATTTT. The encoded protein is CASNTQGFSGNTIYF. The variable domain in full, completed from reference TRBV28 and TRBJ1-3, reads DVKVTQSSRYLVKRTGEKVFLECVQDMDHENMFWYRQDPGLGLRLIYFSYDVKMKEKGDIPEGYSVSREKKERFSLILESASTNQTSMYLCASNTQGFSGNTIYFGEGSWLTVV.

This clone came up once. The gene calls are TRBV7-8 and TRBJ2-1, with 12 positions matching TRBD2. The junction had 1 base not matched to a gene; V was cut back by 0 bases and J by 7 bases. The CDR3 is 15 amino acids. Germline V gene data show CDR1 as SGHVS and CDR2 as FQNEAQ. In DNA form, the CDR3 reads TGTGCCAGCAGCTTAGCCCTAGCGGGAGGGAATGAGCAGTTCTTC. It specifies CASSLALAGGNEQFF.

The CDR3 DNA reads TGTGCCAGCTCCCCCCCGCGGGGGTCCTATGGCTACACCTTC. Translation: CASSPPRGSYGYTF. The rearrangement joins TRBV18 to TRBJ1-2; a weak D match, TRBD1 (5 bases). V dropped 6 bases and J dropped 4 bases, with 15 bases sitting between them. The germline CDR1 and CDR2 sequences are KGHSH and LQKENI. The CDR3 totals 14 residues.

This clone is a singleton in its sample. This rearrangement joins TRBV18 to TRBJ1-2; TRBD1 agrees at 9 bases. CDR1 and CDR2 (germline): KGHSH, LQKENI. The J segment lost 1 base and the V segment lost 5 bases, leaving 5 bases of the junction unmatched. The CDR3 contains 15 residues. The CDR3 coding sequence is TGTGCCAGCTCATCAGGACAGGGGATTAACTATGGCTACACCTTC. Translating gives CASSSGQGINYGYTF.

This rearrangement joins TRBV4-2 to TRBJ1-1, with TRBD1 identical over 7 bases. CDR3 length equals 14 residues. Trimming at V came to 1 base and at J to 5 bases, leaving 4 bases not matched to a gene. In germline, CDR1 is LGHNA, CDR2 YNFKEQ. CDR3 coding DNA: TGTGCCAGCAGCCAAGGACAGGGCCAAACTGAAGCTTTCTTT. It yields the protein CASSQGQGQTEAFF.

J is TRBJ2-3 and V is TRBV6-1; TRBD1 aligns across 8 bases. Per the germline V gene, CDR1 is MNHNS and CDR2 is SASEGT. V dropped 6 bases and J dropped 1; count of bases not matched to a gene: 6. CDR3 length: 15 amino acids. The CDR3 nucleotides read TGTGCCAGCAGCATGACAGGGGCCGGCACAGATACGCAGTATTTT. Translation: CASSMTGAGTDTQYF.

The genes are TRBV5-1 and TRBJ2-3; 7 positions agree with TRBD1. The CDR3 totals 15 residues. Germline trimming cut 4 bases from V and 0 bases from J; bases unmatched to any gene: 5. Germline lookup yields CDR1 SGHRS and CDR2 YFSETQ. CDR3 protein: CASSVQGKSTDTQYF. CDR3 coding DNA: TGCGCCAGCAGCGTACAGGGGAAAAGCACAGATACGCAGTATTTT.

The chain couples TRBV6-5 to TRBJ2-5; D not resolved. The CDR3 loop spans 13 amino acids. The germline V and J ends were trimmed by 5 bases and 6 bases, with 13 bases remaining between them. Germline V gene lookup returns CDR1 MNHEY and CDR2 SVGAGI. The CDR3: CASSRGRWKTQYF. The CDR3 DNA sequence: TGTGCCAGCAGTCGAGGCCGGTGGAAGACCCAGTACTTC.

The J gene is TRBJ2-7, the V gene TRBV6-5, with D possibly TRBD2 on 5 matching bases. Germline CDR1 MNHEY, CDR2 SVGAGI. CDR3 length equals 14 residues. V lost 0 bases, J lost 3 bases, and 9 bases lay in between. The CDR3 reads CASSYSGSGYEQYF. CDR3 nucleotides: TGTGCCAGCAGTTACTCGGGCAGCGGCTACGAGCAGTACTTC.